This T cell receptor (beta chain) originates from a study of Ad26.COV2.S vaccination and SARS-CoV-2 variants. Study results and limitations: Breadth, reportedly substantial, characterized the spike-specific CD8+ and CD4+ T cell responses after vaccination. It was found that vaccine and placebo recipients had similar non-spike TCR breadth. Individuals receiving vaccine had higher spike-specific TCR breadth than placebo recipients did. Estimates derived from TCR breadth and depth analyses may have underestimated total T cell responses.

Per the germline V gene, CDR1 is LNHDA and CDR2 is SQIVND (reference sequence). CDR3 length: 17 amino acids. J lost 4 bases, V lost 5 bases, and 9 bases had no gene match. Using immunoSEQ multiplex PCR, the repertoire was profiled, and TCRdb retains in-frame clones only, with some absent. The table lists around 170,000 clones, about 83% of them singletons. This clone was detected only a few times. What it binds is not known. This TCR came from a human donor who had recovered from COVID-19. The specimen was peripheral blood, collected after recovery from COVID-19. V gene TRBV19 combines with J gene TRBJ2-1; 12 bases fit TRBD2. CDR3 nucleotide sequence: TGTGCCAGTAGTTACGGGCTAGCGGGGGGGCCATACAATGAGCAGTTCTTC. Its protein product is CASSYGLAGGPYNEQFF.